This TCR beta chain emerged from a study of radiation and T cells in renal cell carcinoma. Treatment denoted: treatment-naive control, cytoreductive nephrectomy. Per germline, CDR1 MNHEY and CDR2 SMNVEV (reference sequence). The V gene lost 2 bases and the J gene lost 2 bases, with 22 bases spanning the gap. The CDR3 consists of 18 residues. This clone was counted only a few times. Clones were sequenced by immunoSEQ multiplex PCR, and TCRdb holds only the in-frame ones, with some missing. In the table there are some 14,000 clones, about 56% of which are singletons. Here the sequenced sample was tumor tissue, taken from a patient whose treatment was nephrectomy without radiotherapy. The source is a man aged 50 to 60 with renal cell carcinoma. This chain connects TRBV27 to TRBJ2-7; TRBD1 is a possible D gene (5 bases). CDR3: CASSLPCRIDSYTYEQYF. CDR3 bases: TGTGCCAGCAGTTTACCATGCCGGATCGACAGTTATACCTACGAGCAGTACTTC.